This T cell receptor (beta chain) came from a study of blood T cell repertoires in COVID-19. The CDR3 consists of 17 residues. The trim removed 3 bases at V and 6 bases at J, leaving 12 bases unmatched. Germline V gene sequence: CDR1 SGHTS, CDR2 YDEGEE. In the source study's methods: How many nucleated cells were present was estimated from reference gene primer amplification. TCRdb's copy holds only in-frame clones and misses some; the assay was immunoSEQ multiplex PCR. Clone size and V and J calls were adopted from that table, with D and trimming inferred from the DNA. The sample includes some 190,000 clones, around 85% of them seen just once.

This receptor was taken from a woman aged 30 to 39 who had recovered from COVID-19. The sequencing sample was made of PBMCs or T cells enriched from blood (not recorded which). V gene TRBV5-8 combines with J gene TRBJ1-6, with TRBD1 identical over 7 bases. CDR3 sequence reads: CASSSPRDRSFNSPLHF. The CDR3 DNA sequence: TGTGCCAGCAGCTCGCCCCGGGACAGAAGTTTTAATTCACCCCTCCACTTT.